Given below is one TCR beta chain in context. This sample is part of a study of T cell responses to AZD1222 COVID-19 vaccine. V was cut by 4 bases and J by 5 bases, with 10 bases left in between. The CDR3 totals 13 residues. Germline lookup yields CDR1 SGHTA and CDR2 FQGTGA. The table came from immunoSEQ multiplex PCR; TCRdb's copy has only in-frame clones and leaves some out. The table includes roughly 150,000 clones, around 88% detected once. The input for sequencing was peripheral blood, taken on day 0 of MenACWY control vaccination. The J gene is TRBJ2-3, the V gene TRBV7-3; TRBD1 is a possible D gene (6 bases). The sequence derives from an adult in good health. The CDR3 is CASSSVRGDTQYF. As DNA, the CDR3 is TGTGCCAGCAGCTCGGTCAGGGGAGATACGCAGTATTTT. Together with reference TRBV7-3 and TRBJ2-3, the CDR3 gives the full variable domain: GAGVSQTPSNKVTEKGKYVELRCDPISGHTALYWYRQSLGQGPEFLIYFQGTGAADDSGLPNDRFFAVRPEGSVSTLKIQRTERGDSAVYLCASSSVRGDTQYFGPGTRLTVL.